One TCR beta chain is described in this entry. Its antigen remains unknown. This record comes from a study of Tregs in tolerant kidney transplant recipients. Study-level results: Tregs expanded with activated donor B cells seemed most donor-specific. Few patients were studied, so findings need validation in larger groups. This study did not directly address biological reproducibility.

The V gene's germline CDR1 is SNHLY and CDR2 FYNNEI. Trimming took off 6 bases at V and 2 bases at J, with 4 bases between the two ends. The CDR3 sequence is 11 residues long. This table comes from immunoSEQ multiplex PCR, and its TCRdb copy is limited to in-frame clones, with some not included. The sample lists some 100,000 clones, roughly nine tenths occurring once. The clonotype was recovered from a human donor in good health. The J gene is TRBJ1-1, the V gene TRBV2, with D uncertain. Sequenced: CD4+ T cells from blood. As DNA, the CDR3 is TGTGCCAGCAGACTAAACACTGAAGCTTTCTTT. It encodes CASRLNTEAFF.